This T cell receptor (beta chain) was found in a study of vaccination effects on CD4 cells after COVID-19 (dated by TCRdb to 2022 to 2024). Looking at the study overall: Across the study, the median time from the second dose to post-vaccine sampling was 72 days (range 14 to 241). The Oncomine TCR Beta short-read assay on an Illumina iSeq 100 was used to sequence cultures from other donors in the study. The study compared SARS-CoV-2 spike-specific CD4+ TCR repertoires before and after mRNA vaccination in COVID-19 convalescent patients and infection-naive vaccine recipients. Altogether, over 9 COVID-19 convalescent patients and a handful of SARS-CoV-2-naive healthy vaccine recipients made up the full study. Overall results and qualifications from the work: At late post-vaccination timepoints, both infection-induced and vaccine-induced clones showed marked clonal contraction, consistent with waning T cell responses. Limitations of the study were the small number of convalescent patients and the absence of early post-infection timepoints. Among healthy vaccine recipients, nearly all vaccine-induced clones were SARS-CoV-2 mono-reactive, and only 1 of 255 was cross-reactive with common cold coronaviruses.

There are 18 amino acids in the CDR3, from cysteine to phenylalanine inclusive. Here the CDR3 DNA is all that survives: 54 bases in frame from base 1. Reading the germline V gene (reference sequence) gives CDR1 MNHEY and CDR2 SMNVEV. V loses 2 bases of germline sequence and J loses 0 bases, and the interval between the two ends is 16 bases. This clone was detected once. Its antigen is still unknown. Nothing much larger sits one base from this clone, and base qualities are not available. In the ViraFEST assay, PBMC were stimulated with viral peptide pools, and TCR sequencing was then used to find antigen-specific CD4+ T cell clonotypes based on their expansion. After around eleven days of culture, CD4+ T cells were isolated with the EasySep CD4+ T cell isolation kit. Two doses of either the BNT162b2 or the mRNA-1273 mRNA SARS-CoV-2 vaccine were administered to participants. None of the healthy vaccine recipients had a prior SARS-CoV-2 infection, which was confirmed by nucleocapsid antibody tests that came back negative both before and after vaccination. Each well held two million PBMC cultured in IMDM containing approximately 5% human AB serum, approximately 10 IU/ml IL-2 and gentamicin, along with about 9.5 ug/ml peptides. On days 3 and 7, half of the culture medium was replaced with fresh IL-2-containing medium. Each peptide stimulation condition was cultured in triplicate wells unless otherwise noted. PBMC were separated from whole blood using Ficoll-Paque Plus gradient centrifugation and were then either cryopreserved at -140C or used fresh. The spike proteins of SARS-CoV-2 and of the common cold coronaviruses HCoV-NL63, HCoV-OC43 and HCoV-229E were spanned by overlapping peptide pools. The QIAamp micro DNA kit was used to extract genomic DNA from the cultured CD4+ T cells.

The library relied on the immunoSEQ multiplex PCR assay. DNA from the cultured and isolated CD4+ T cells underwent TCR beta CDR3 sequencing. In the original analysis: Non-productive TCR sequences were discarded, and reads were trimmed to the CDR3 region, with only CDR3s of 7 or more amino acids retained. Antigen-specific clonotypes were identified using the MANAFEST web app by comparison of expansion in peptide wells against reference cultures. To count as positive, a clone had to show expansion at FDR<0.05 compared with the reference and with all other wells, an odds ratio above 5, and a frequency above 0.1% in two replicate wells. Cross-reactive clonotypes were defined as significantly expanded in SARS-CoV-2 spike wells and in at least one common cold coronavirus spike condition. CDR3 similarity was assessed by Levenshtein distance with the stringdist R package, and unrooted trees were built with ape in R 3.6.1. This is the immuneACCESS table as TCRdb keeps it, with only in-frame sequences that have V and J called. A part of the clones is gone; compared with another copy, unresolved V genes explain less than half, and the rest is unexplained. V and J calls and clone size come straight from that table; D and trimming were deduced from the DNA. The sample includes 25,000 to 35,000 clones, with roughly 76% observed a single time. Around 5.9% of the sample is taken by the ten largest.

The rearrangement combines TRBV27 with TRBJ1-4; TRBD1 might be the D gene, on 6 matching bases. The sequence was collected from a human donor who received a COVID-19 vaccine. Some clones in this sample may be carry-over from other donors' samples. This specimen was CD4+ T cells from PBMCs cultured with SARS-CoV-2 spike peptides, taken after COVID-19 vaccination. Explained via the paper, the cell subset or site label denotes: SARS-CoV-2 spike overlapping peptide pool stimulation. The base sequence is TGTGCCAGCAGTTTAGGGACACCCCAAGCAGCAACTAATGAAAAACTGTTTTTT. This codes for CASSLGTPQAATNEKLFF. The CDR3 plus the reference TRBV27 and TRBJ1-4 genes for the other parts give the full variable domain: EAQVTQNPRYLITVTGKKLTVTCSQNMNHEYMSWYRQDPGLGLRQIYYSMNVEVTDKGDVPEGYKVSRKEKRNFPLILESPSPNQTSLYFCASSLGTPQAATNEKLFFGSGTQLSVL.